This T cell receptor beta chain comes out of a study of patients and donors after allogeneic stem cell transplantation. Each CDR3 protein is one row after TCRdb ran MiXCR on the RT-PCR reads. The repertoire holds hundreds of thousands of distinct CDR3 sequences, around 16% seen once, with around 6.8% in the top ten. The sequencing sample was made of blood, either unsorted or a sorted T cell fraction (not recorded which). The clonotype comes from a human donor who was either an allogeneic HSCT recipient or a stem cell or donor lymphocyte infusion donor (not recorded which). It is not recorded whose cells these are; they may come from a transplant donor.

The CDR3 here is CASSYSAPTYRQATGELFF. For the CDR3, the DNA is TGTGCCAGCAGTTACTCCGCACCCACTTACCGACAGGCCACCGGGGAGCTGTTTTTT. The chain combines TRBV6-5 with TRBJ2-2, with a tentative D call TRBD1 (6 bases). This CDR3 comprises 19 residues. Trimming cost V 0 bases and J 4 bases, with 21 bases left between them. CDR1 and CDR2 from the germline V gene are MNHEY and SVGAGI.